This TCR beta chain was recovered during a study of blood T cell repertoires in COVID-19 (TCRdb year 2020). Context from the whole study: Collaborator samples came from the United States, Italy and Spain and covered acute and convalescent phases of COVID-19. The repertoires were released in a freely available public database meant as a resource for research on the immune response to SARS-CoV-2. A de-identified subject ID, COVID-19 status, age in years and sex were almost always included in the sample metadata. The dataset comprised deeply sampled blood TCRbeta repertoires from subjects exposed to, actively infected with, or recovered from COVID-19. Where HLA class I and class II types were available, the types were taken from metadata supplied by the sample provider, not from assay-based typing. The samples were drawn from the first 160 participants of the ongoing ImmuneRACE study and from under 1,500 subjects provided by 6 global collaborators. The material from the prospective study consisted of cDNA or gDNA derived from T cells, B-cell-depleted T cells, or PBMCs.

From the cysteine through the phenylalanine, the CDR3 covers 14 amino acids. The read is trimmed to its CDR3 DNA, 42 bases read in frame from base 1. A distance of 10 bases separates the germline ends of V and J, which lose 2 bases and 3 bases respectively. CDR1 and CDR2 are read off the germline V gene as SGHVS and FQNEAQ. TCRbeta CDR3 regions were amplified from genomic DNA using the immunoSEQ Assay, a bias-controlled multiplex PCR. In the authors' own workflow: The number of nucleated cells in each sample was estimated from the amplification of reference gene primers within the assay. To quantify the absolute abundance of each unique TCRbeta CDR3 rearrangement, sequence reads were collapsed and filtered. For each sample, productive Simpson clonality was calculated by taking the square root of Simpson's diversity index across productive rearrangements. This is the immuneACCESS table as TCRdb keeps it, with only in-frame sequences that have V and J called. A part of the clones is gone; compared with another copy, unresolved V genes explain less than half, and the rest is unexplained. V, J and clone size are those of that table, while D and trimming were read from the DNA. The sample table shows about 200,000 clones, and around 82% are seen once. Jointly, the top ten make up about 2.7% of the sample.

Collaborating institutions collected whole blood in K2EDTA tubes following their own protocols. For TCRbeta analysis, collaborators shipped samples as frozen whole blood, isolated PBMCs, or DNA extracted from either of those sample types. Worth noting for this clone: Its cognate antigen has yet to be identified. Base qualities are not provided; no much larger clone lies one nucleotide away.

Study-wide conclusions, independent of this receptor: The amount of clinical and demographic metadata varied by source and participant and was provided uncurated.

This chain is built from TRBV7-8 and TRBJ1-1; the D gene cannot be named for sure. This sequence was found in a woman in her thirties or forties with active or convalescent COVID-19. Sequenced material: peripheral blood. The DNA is TGTGCCAGCAGCTTATGGCGACAAGACACTGAAGCTTTCTTT. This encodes CASSLWRQDTEAFF.